This T cell receptor beta chain was sequenced in a study of T cells in Graves' hyperthyroidism and ophthalmopathy. Study-level results: Among thyroid clonotypes expanded above 0.001, most also appeared in blood.

Over 18 months, lack of ophthalmopathy progression marked Graves' hyperthyroidism as stable. Any patient presenting with uncontrolled infection, other autoimmune disease, pregnancy or lactation was left out. The TCR beta CDR3 regions underwent amplification using RNA transcripts as the source. The HTBI primer set served for first-round RT-PCR of the TCR CDR3. A single record per CDR3 protein comes from TCRdb applying MiXCR to the multiplex PCR reads. The sample consists of 300,000 to 400,000 distinct CDR3 sequences, roughly 13% of them appearing once. This clonotype appeared many times. Its specificity is unknown. The CDR3 extends over 16 amino acids. Germline V gives CDR1 KGHDR, CDR2 SFDVKD. Losses at the gene ends were 6 bases for V and 2 bases for J; bases not matched to a gene: 10.

The V gene is TRBV24-1, the J gene TRBJ2-5; TRBD2 agrees at 8 bases. The TCR comes from a woman between 18 and 30 years old with Graves' hyperthyroidism. The sequenced material came from blood. The CDR3 loop reads CATSFGAGAPQETQYF. In DNA, the CDR3 is TGTGCCACCAGTTTTGGAGCGGGGGCCCCACAAGAGACCCAGTACTTC.